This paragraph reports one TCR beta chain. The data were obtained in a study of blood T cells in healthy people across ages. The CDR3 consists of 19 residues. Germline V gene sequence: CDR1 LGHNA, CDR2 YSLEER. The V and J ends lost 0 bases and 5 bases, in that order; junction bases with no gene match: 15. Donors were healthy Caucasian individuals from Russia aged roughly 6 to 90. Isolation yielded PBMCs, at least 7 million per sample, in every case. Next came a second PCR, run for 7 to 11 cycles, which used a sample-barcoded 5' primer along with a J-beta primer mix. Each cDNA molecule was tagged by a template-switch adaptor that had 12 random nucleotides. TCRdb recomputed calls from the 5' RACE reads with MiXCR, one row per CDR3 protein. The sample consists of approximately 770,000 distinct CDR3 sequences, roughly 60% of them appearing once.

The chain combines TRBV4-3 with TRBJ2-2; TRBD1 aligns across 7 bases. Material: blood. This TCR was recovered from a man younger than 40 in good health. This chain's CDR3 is CASSQDRAGAGGKTGELFF. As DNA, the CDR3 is TGCGCCAGCAGCCAAGATCGGGCAGGGGCAGGGGGTAAAACCGGGGAGCTGTTTTTT.